This T cell receptor (beta chain) was observed in a study of PD-L1 blockade in urothelial cancer. At the level of the study: From 0 to 3 prior chemotherapy regimens had been given to the patients. T cells were recovered from blood samples at a median of roughly 130,000.

The data were produced by immunoSEQ multiplex PCR, yet TCRdb's version contains in-frame clones alone and is incomplete. Among about 43,000 clones listed, around 89% were seen once. Germline-derived CDR1 and CDR2 are KGHSH and LQKENI. V was shortened by 0 bases and J by 9 bases, with 9 bases between the two germline ends. The CDR3 has 13 amino acids. Sequenced material: PBMCs, taken around atezolizumab (anti-PD-L1) treatment. V is TRBV18 and J is TRBJ2-1, with D unresolved. The source of this sequence is a woman aged 55 to 70 with urothelial cancer. CDR3 DNA: TGTGCCAGCTCACCACCCAGCGTTTTTGAGCAGTTCTTC. Residues: CASSPPSVFEQFF.